A selection of T cell receptor beta chains follows, all from one sample in a study of blood T cells in healthy people across ages. TCRdb re-derived calls from the 5' RACE reads in MiXCR, one entry per CDR3 protein. The repertoire has over 700,000 distinct CDR3 sequences, approximately 25% of them found once; the top ten carry 9% to 9.5%. These data were also reused for a study on T cells of mothers and their children.

The specimen was blood. The receptors were gathered from a boy between 10 and 17 years old in good health. CDR3s include the opening cysteine and the closing phenylalanine or tryptophan. The D gene is left open where the match is weak. A clone size is listed for some rows: how often the clone was seen (once, few, many), or a class if it is expanded.

V: TRBV20-1; size: few; J: TRBJ2-3; D: NA; CDR3: CSARMPESTDTQYF; DNA: TGCAGTGCTAGGATGCCGGAAAGCACAGATACGCAGTATTTT
V: TRBV5-1; size: few; J: TRBJ2-7; D: NA; CDR3: CASSPRGRTYEQYF; DNA: TGCGCCAGCAGCCCCAGGGGCCGTACCTACGAGCAGTACTTC
V: TRBV12-3/TRBV12-4; size: NA; J: TRBJ2-3; D: NA; CDR3: CASSSMACADAQYF; DNA: TGTGCCAGTTCGAGCATGGCGTGCGCAGATGCGCAGTATTTT
V: TRBV7-2; size: NA; J: TRBJ2-1; D: NA; CDR3: CASSLVPSTYEQFF; DNA: TGTGCCAGCAGCTTAGTTCCTAGCACCTATGAGCAGTTCTTC
V: TRBV5-1; size: NA; J: TRBJ1-1; D: TRBD1; CDR3: CASSARTGGGNTEAFF; DNA: TGCGCCAGCAGCGCACGTACAGGGGGCGGGAACACTGAAGCTTTCTTT
V: TRBV2; size: few; J: TRBJ2-7; D: NA; CDR3: CASSGSLWSTYEQYF; DNA: TGTGCCAGCAGTGGGTCCCTCTGGTCCACCTACGAGCAGTACTTC
V: TRBV2; size: few; J: TRBJ2-3; D: TRBD2; CDR3: CASSGLAGGSTDTQYF; DNA: TGTGCCAGCAGTGGACTAGCGGGGGGATCCACAGATACGCAGTATTTT
V: TRBV10-3; size: NA; J: TRBJ2-5; D: NA; CDR3: CAISESTDTIQETQYF; DNA: TGTGCCATCAGTGAGTCGACGGACACGATTCAAGAGACCCAGTACTTC
V: TRBV21-1; size: NA; J: TRBJ2-7; D: NA; CDR3: CASSNAGEQYF; DNA: TGTGCCAGCAGCAATGCGGGCGAGCAGTACTTC
V: TRBV6-5; size: NA; J: TRBJ2-2; D: NA; CDR3: CASTPPQGTGELFF; DNA: TGTGCCAGCACTCCGCCCCAGGGAACCGGGGAGCTGTTTTTT
V: TRBV29-1; size: few; J: TRBJ2-6; D: NA; CDR3: CSVVDSGASGANVLTF; DNA: TGCAGCGTCGTGGACTCAGGGGCCTCTGGGGCCAACGTCCTGACTTTC
V: TRBV29-1; size: few; J: TRBJ2-7; D: NA; CDR3: CSVGDLASEQYF; DNA: TGCAGCGTTGGGGACCTCGCATCCGAGCAGTACTTC
V: TRBV20-1; size: NA; J: TRBJ2-7; D: NA; CDR3: CSANSPAVLEQYF; DNA: TGCAGTGCTAACTCTCCGGCAGTTCTCGAGCAGTACTTC
V: TRBV20-1; size: few; J: TRBJ2-3; D: NA; CDR3: CSARDYLNGTDTQYF; DNA: TGCAGTGCTAGAGATTATTTGAATGGCACAGATACGCAGTATTTT
V: TRBV9; size: few; J: TRBJ2-4; D: TRBD2; CDR3: CASSAGGLADIQYF; DNA: TGTGCCAGCAGCGCGGGAGGACTAGCTGACATTCAGTACTTC
V: TRBV11-2; size: few; J: TRBJ1-4; D: NA; CDR3: CASSFGRGAEKLFF; DNA: TGTGCCAGCAGCTTCGGGCGGGGGGCTGAAAAACTGTTTTTT
V: TRBV2; size: few; J: TRBJ2-5; D: TRBD2; CDR3: CASSERLAWETQYF; DNA: TGTGCCAGCAGTGAGCGACTAGCCTGGGAGACCCAGTACTTC
V: TRBV29-1; size: NA; J: TRBJ2-4; D: TRBD1; CDR3: CSAARTGIDKNIQYF; DNA: TGCAGCGCCGCCCGGACAGGGATAGACAAAAACATTCAGTACTTC
V: TRBV5-1; size: few; J: TRBJ2-1; D: TRBD2; CDR3: CASSLRGGSSYNEQFF; DNA: TGTGCCAGCAGCCTCCGCGGGGGGAGCTCCTACAATGAGCAGTTCTTC